This T cell receptor (beta chain) was recorded in a study of response to subunit inactivated influenza vaccine. Trimming removed 1 base from V and 4 bases from J; junction bases left unmatched: 11. The CDR3 sequence is 16 residues long. Per the germline V gene, CDR1 is DFQATT and CDR2 is SNEGSKA (reference sequence). TCRdb itself ran the RT-PCR reads through MiXCR, one entry per CDR3 protein. The table shows around 790,000 distinct CDR3 sequences, with 21% occurring only once. Study outcomes and limitations: The authors put forward the suggestion that each seasonal influenza vaccination may bring in only a limited number of new T cells.

Concerning this clonotype: What it binds is not known.

This TCR came from a man aged 50 or older who received an inactivated influenza vaccine. The chain has TRBV20-1 and TRBJ2-7, with TRBD2 matching over 9 bases. The sample here was PBMCs from blood, taken more than 4 days after vaccination. The CDR3 bases are TGCAGTGCTAGAGGGGCTAGCGGGATGGGTCCTTACGAGCAGTACTTC. As protein: CSARGASGMGPYEQYF.